This record concerns one T cell receptor (beta chain) sequence. Its specificity is unknown. Other DNA sequences of this sample code for an identical CDR3. These data come from a study of cytomegalovirus exposure and HLA in healthy donors. The study's findings and limits: Exclusion as indistinguishable affected some V segments, including TRBV6-2 and TRBV6-3. While the bulk of TCR sequences proved rare, some public TCRs turned up in many donors. In a later analysis, CMV-associated beta chains were mostly HLA-associated, it appeared. Most TCR beta V segments were productive about 87% or about 30% of the time in an earlier analysis.

Per germline, CDR1 SGHRS and CDR2 YFSETQ. The ends lost 5 bases at V and 3 bases at J; junction bases unmatched: 9. The CDR3 is 16 amino acids. Amplification used 60 Vbeta primers and 13 Jbeta primers. The repertoire was sequenced with immunoSEQ multiplex PCR; TCRdb's copy has only in-frame clones and lacks some. This repertoire shows under 200,000 clones, about 81% found once; its top ten account for about 3%. This TCR derives from a woman between 45 and 65 years old in good health and CMV-seropositive. Sequencing was done on a sample of PBMCs. This chain joins TRBV5-1 and TRBJ2-2, with TRBD1 matching 8 bases. The CDR3 coding sequence is TGCGCCAGCAGACCTCGGACAGGGAAGGACACCGGGGAGCTGTTTTTT. Amino acids: CASRPRTGKDTGELFF. Filled out from reference TRBV5-1 and TRBJ2-2, the complete variable domain reads KAGVTQTPRYLIKTRGQQVTLSCSPISGHRSVSWYQQTPGQGLQFLFEYFSETQRNKGNFPGRFSGRQFSNSRSEMNVSTLELGDSALYLCASRPRTGKDTGELFFGEGSRLTVL.